In this sample, the clone carrying this TCR beta chain turned up a few times. These data come from a study of blood T cells in healthy people across ages. The V gene lost 3 bases and the J gene lost 7 bases, with 13 bases spanning the gap. The V gene's germline CDR1 is SGHAT and CDR2 FQDESV (reference sequence). The CDR3 consists of 13 residues. A J-beta primer mix and a sample-barcoded 5' primer were used in a second PCR of about 7 to 12 cycles. TCRdb passed the 5' RACE reads through MiXCR, listing each CDR3 protein once. The repertoire holds about 680,000 distinct CDR3 sequences, with 45% to 50% as singletons.

V gene TRBV11-1 combines with J gene TRBJ2-7; maybe TRBD2 (5 bases). Input material: blood. This receptor was obtained from a woman in her fifties or sixties in good health. The CDR3 sequence is CASSFEGLGEQYF. The CDR3 region has the DNA TGTGCCAGCAGCTTTGAGGGCTTGGGTGAGCAGTACTTC. Variable domain in full (rest from reference TRBV11-1 and TRBJ2-7): EAEVAQSPRYKITEKSQAVAFWCDPISGHATLYWYRQILGQGPELLVQFQDESVVDDSQLPKDRFSAERLKGVDSTLKIQPAELGDSAMYLCASSFEGLGEQYFGPGTRLTVT.